Listed here are 23 T cell receptor beta chains from one sample, sequenced in a study of CD8+CD57+ T cells in acquired aplastic anemia. Genomic DNA, serving as template, underwent TCR beta VDJ and CDR3 profiling. TCRdb used MiXCR to reprocess the reads, holding one entry per CDR3 protein. The data show about 110,000 distinct CDR3 sequences, around 50% seen once. Source material: sorted CD4+, CD8+, or CD8+CD57+ T cells (not recorded which) from PBMCs. All receptors derive from a human donor in good health, serving as a control.

This clonotype was seen just once. The V and J genes are TRBV6-1 and TRBJ2-7; perhaps TRBD1 as D (7 bases). There are 14 residues in the CDR3. V was clipped by 7 bases and J by 9 bases, with 22 bases between them. Germline assignment: CDR1 MNHNS and CDR2 SASEGT. CDR3 region: CASTHQGGRGPQYV. As DNA, the CDR3 is TGTGCCAGCACCCACCAGGGGGGACGGGGTCCGCAGTACGTC.

This sequence joins TRBV29-1 and TRBJ2-7, with D possibly being TRBD1 (6 bases). The CDR3 length is 13 residues. The V end lost 5 bases, the J end lost 6 bases, and 17 bases lay between the germline ends. Germline CDR1 is SQVTM and CDR2 is ANQGSEA. In nucleotides, the CDR3 is TGCAGCGTTACGGAAACAGGGAGCGGCGAGCAGTACTTC. Amino acids: CSVTETGSGEQYF.

The chain links TRBV5-1 to TRBJ2-6; no clear D. Trimming cost V 0 bases and J 12 bases, with 13 bases left between them. Germline lookup yields CDR1 SGHRS and CDR2 YFSETQ. This CDR3 comprises 14 residues. For the CDR3, the DNA is TGCGCCAGCAGCTTGGCTTCAGGTGACGGCGTCCTGACTTTC. It translates to CASSLASGDGVLTF.

The chain combines TRBV7-2 with TRBJ2-7; possibly TRBD1 or TRBD2 for D (5 bases each). Trimming cost V 2 bases and J 6 bases, with 8 bases left between them. The CDR3 consists of 12 residues. Germline assignment: CDR1 SGHTA and CDR2 FQGNSA. The chain's CDR3 is CASSLYGGEQYF. The CDR3 DNA sequence: TGTGCCAGCAGCTTATATGGGGGCGAGCAGTACTTC.

V is TRBV24-1 and J is TRBJ2-1, with D maybe TRBD2 (5 bases). Trimming left V 7 bases short and J 0 bases short, with 6 bases between. Germline loops: CDR1 KGHDR, CDR2 SFDVKD. The CDR3 runs 13 residues. CDR3 protein: CATRGSSYNEQFF. Here the CDR3 DNA reads TGTGCCACCAGAGGGAGCTCCTACAATGAGCAGTTCTTC.

This clonotype was detected only once. The chain combines TRBV3-1 with TRBJ1-2, with D unclear. The ends were cut back, 1 base at V and 4 bases at J, with 10 bases in the middle. The CDR3 has 14 amino acids. Germline values: CDR1 LGHDT, CDR2 YNNKEL (reference sequence). In nucleotides, the CDR3 is TGTGCCAGCAGCCAAGTCGGCAGGTTCTATGGCTACACCTTC. This codes for CASSQVGRFYGYTF.

This sequence joins TRBV15 and TRBJ1-4; 8 positions match TRBD1. The germline gives CDR1 LNHNV, CDR2 YYDKDF (reference sequence). This CDR3 is built from 15 residues. The ends lost 5 bases at V and 8 bases at J; junction bases unmatched: 10. The CDR3 DNA follows: TGTGCCACCAGCCCCCAAGACAGGGGCTTGGAAAAACTGTTTTTT. This translates into CATSPQDRGLEKLFF.

This sequence joins TRBV11-2 and TRBJ2-3; D could derive from TRBD1 or TRBD2 (6 bases each). Trimming cost V 0 bases and J 2 bases, with 12 bases left between them. CDR1 and CDR2 from the germline V gene are SGHAT and FQNNGV. The CDR3 loop spans 16 amino acids. DNA of the CDR3: TGTGCCAGCAGCTTAGATCCGGGGGCGAACACAGATACGCAGTATTTT. This translates into CASSLDPGANTDTQYF.

For this clonotype: Sequence at one end of the junction differs from germline and may be a read error. The J gene is TRBJ1-1, the V gene TRBV5-1, with D perhaps matching TRBD1 (5 bases). This CDR3 has 15 amino acids. Germline assignment: CDR1 SGHRS and CDR2 YFSETQ. This chain's CDR3 is CASSLAGTGNTEAFF. CDR3 DNA sequence: TGTGCCAGCAGCTTAGCGGGAACAGGGAACACTGAAGCTTTCTTT.

The chain couples TRBV2 to TRBJ1-4; D call uncertain. The V end was cut by 4 bases, the J end by 4 bases, with 10 bases between. There are 14 residues in the CDR3. Looked up from germline, CDR1 is SNHLY and CDR2 is FYNNEI. CDR3 coding DNA: TGTGCCAGCAGTGTGAGGCGCTATAATGAAAAACTGTTTTTT. It yields the protein CASSVRRYNEKLFF.

This clonotype has a count of ten or more. This rearrangement joins TRBV13 to TRBJ2-2, with 12 bases aligning to TRBD2. The length of the CDR3 is 16 residues. Germline values: CDR1 PRHDT, CDR2 FYEKMQ (reference sequence). Germline trimming cut 5 bases from V and 5 bases from J; bases unmatched to any gene: 6. CDR3 DNA sequence: TGTGCCAGCAGCCCACGGACTAGCGGGGATACCGGGGAGCTGTTTTTT. Translating gives CASSPRTSGDTGELFF.

This clonotype was seen at least ten times. The rearrangement links TRBV9 to TRBJ2-7, with TRBD1 as a possible D gene (5 bases). CDR1 SGDLS and CDR2 YYNGEE come from the germline V gene. The V end was cut by 0 bases, the J end by 6 bases, with 13 bases between. The CDR3 extends over 14 amino acids. The CDR3 bases are TGTGCCAGCAGCGTAGGCCGAACTGGGGCCGAGCAGTACTTC. Protein sequence: CASSVGRTGAEQYF.

The sample holds many counts of this clonotype. CDR3 protein: CAGAGGEGNTIYF. In DNA form, the CDR3 reads TGTGCCGGCGCAGGAGGTGAGGGAAACACCATATATTTT. The chain recombines TRBV2 with TRBJ1-3; D call uncertain. V dropped 11 bases and J dropped 4 bases, with 15 bases sitting between them. Germline values: CDR1 SNHLY, CDR2 FYNNEI. CDR3 length: 13 residues.

This clonotype was observed at least ten times. This rearrangement joins TRBV7-2 to TRBJ2-5; perhaps TRBD2 as D (6 bases). CDR1 is SGHTA and CDR2 is FQGNSA in the germline V gene. The ends were cut back, 5 bases at V and 7 bases at J, with 17 bases in the middle. The CDR3 has 14 residues. The CDR3 DNA sequence: TGTGCCAGCAGCCCAAGACGGGGAGCGGGGACCCAGTACTTC. Protein: CASSPRRGAGTQYF.

The chain combines TRBV2 with TRBJ1-1; the D is unclear. The germline V gene encodes CDR1 SNHLY and CDR2 FYNNEI. Trimming removed 5 bases at V and 6 bases at J, with 16 bases between. This CDR3 has 14 amino acids. The CDR3: CASSLLTPVAEAFF. The CDR3 DNA reads as TGTGCCAGCAGTTTATTGACCCCCGTGGCTGAAGCTTTCTTT.

This clonotype was recorded once. The chain couples TRBV5-5 to TRBJ2-5; 14 bases agree with TRBD2. J was trimmed by 5 bases and V by 4 bases; bases with no gene match: 4. The CDR3 spans 15 residues. Looked up from germline, CDR1 is SGHKS and CDR2 is YYEKEE (reference sequence). CDR3 sequence (DNA): TGTGCCAGCAGCCGGGGACTAGCGGGGGCCGAGACCCAGTACTTC. Its translation is CASSRGLAGAETQYF.

As concerns this clonotype: A much larger clone lies a single base off, so this may be a read error. The genes are TRBV5-1 and TRBJ2-7; tentatively, D is TRBD1 (6 bases). This CDR3 is built from 16 residues. Between the trimmed V and J ends, which lost 3 bases and 6 bases, there was a span of 22 bases. The V gene's germline CDR1 is SGHRS and CDR2 YFSETQ. The CDR3 DNA follows: TGCGCCAGCAGCTGGTCAGGGGTTACTGTCTCGGGCGAGCAGTACTTC. Protein product: CASSWSGVTVSGEQYF.

Turning to this clonotype: A junction boundary mismatches the germline segment, possibly from a read error. The rearrangement links TRBV19 to TRBJ1-5, with 7 nucleotides matching TRBD1. Germline V lookup: CDR1 LNHDA, CDR2 SQIVND (reference sequence). The CDR3 has 15 residues. Written as DNA, the CDR3 is TGTGCCAGTAGTTTGGGACAGCATAGCAATCAGCCCCAGCATTTC. Translated, it gives CASSLGQHSNQPQHF.

This clonotype was counted a few times. The rearrangement uses TRBV3-1 and TRBJ1-4; 10 positions match TRBD1. The CDR3 length is 16 residues. The V gene's germline CDR1 is LGHDT and CDR2 YNNKEL (reference sequence). V dropped 6 bases and J dropped 8; count of bases not matched to a gene: 12. The CDR3 is CASRNTFRDRGEKLFF. In DNA form, the CDR3 reads TGTGCCAGCAGAAACACCTTCCGGGACAGGGGCGAAAAACTGTTTTTT.

This clonotype was seen ten or more times. This rearrangement joins TRBV19 to TRBJ2-7; D might be TRBD1 (5 bases). The CDR3 runs 15 residues. Germline assignment: CDR1 LNHDA and CDR2 SQIVND (reference sequence). Trimming left V 3 bases short and J 5 bases short, with 17 bases between. Written as DNA, the CDR3 is TGTGCCAGTAGTATTTCTTCAGGGATTGGCGACGAGCAGTACTTC. Translated: CASSISSGIGDEQYF. The full variable domain, completed using reference TRBV19 and TRBJ2-7, is DGGITQSPKYLFRKEGQNVTLSCEQNLNHDAMYWYRQDPGQGLRLIYYSQIVNDFQKGDIAEGYSVSREKKESFPLTVTSAQKNPTAFYLCASSISSGIGDEQYFGPGTRLTVT.

This chain uses TRBV11-1 with TRBJ2-6, with 8 bases identical to TRBD1. The germline gives CDR1 SGHAT, CDR2 FQDESV (reference sequence). The length of the CDR3 is 16 residues. Trimming removed 5 bases from V and 1 base from J; junction bases left unmatched: 4. The CDR3 sequence is CASSPRDRSGANVLTF. CDR3 coding DNA: TGTGCCAGCAGCCCCCGGGACAGGTCTGGGGCCAACGTCCTGACTTTC.

The V call is TRBV10-3, the J call TRBJ2-3, with 8 positions matching TRBD2. The CDR3 runs 16 residues. V trimming: 10 bases; J trimming: 5 bases; junction bases outside the gene matches: 17. Germline V gene sequence: CDR1 ENHRY, CDR2 SYGVKD. The CDR3 DNA reads TGTGCCACCCTGTCGGGTAGTAGCGGGATTATAGATACGCAGTATTTT. Protein product: CATLSGSSGIIDTQYF.

This clonotype showed up just once. The J gene is TRBJ2-7, the V gene TRBV19; 9 nucleotides agree with TRBD1. Looked up from germline, CDR1 is LNHDA and CDR2 is SQIVND (reference sequence). Trimming at V came to 6 bases and at J to 6 bases, leaving 6 bases not matched to a gene. This CDR3 is 13 amino acids long. CDR3 nucleotides: TGTGCCAGTAGCAGGGACAGGGTTGGCGAGCAGTACTTC. As protein: CASSRDRVGEQYF.